Sequencing of this T cell receptor beta chain was carried out in a study of T cells in Graves' hyperthyroidism and ophthalmopathy. V dropped 4 bases and J dropped 8 bases, with 15 bases sitting between them. Per the germline V gene, CDR1 is DFQATT and CDR2 is SNEGSKA (reference sequence). The CDR3 covers 14 residues. Amplified TCR beta CDR3 regions came from RNA transcripts. With the HTBI primer set, the TCR CDR3 went through a first round of RT-PCR. TCRdb reprocessed the multiplex PCR reads via MiXCR and lists one record per CDR3 protein. Of approximately 560,000 distinct CDR3 sequences listed, 15% to 19% are singletons. Absence of ophthalmopathy progression within 18 months defined stable Graves' hyperthyroidism. Every diagnosis used clinical symptoms, serum thyroxine and TRAb, thyroid ultrasound and orbital computed tomography.

Sequencing was performed on blood. The V gene is TRBV20-1, the J gene TRBJ1-6; no reliable D call. This receptor was obtained from a woman aged 25 to 45 with Graves' hyperthyroidism. The CDR3 DNA sequence: TGCAGTGCTACCGATCGGCAAAGGGATTCACCCCTCCACTTT. Encoded protein: CSATDRQRDSPLHF.